Following are 27 T cell receptor beta chains from one sample sequenced in a study of shared clonotypes between healthy human individuals. The assay was immunoSEQ multiplex PCR, and TCRdb's table has in-frame clones only and misses some. The data hold more than 1.2 million clones, with less than 99% observed a single time. The source material was naive CD4+ T cells sorted from blood. Subset of the sample: CD45RA+ positively selected. These receptors all stem from a man aged 25 to 40 in good health.

The chain recombines TRBV5-1 with TRBJ2-3; the D gene is possibly TRBD2 (5 bases). Germline-derived CDR1 and CDR2 are SGHRS and YFSETQ. Trimming pared 1 base from V and 2 bases from J, leaving 14 bases between. There are 16 residues in the CDR3. CDR3 nucleotides: TGCGCCAGCAGCTTGTCGGGGTTAACCCACACAGATACGCAGTATTTT. Protein product: CASSLSGLTHTDTQYF.

This clone was detected only a few times. The rearrangement joins TRBV10-1 to TRBJ2-7, with D uncertain. The germline gives CDR1 WNHNN, CDR2 SYGVQD (reference sequence). The CDR3 contains 13 residues. V lost 6 bases, J lost 9 bases, and 18 bases lay in between. CDR3 coding DNA: TGCGCCAGCAGCCCAACTCTGGACGATCGGCAGTACTTC. Protein product: CASSPTLDDRQYF.

This sequence joins TRBV27 and TRBJ2-2, with 7 bases lining up with TRBD2. Germline loops: CDR1 MNHEY, CDR2 SMNVEV (reference sequence). V was clipped by 0 bases and J by 6 bases; unmatched bases: 10. The CDR3 covers 17 residues. The DNA of the CDR3 is TGTGCCAGCAGTTTATCGAGCTGGACTAGTAAACCCGGGGAGCTGTTTTTT. Translated, it gives CASSLSSWTSKPGELFF.

CDR3 loop: CASSSGLARGYNEQFF. The CDR3, as DNA: TGTGCCAGCAGCTCCGGACTAGCGAGGGGCTACAATGAGCAGTTCTTC. The chain carries TRBV7-2 and TRBJ2-1, with 9 bases identical to TRBD2. The CDR3 consists of 16 residues. Germline CDR1 is SGHTA and CDR2 is FQGNSA. J was trimmed by 3 bases and V by 4 bases; bases with no gene match: 7.

The chain combines TRBV13 with TRBJ2-1; 11 bases line up with TRBD2. Germline CDR1 and CDR2: PRHDT and FYEKMQ (reference sequence). V trimming: 6 bases; J trimming: 6 bases; junction bases outside the gene matches: 7. This CDR3 is 15 amino acids long. DNA of the CDR3: TGTGCCAGCAGACGAGGGACTAGCGGATCCAATGAGCAGTTCTTC. It is translated as CASRRGTSGSNEQFF.

In DNA, the CDR3 is TGTGCCAGCAGGCTATTTGACTTAGCCAAAAACATTCAGTACTTC. This codes for CASRLFDLAKNIQYF. The V call is TRBV5-6, the J call TRBJ2-4; no clear D gene. Germline V gene sequence: CDR1 SGHDT, CDR2 YYEEEE. V was cut by 5 bases and J by 0 bases, with 12 bases left in between. This CDR3 comprises 15 residues.

The rearrangement uses TRBV5-4 and TRBJ2-3; 9 bases fit TRBD2. The CDR3 runs 16 residues. CDR1 is SGHNT, CDR2 YYREEE, per germline (reference sequence). The V segment lost 6 bases and the J segment 2 bases; nucleotides outside the gene matches: 10. In DNA, the CDR3 is TGTGCCAGCACCCGGTCGGCTAGCGGGATCACAGATACGCAGTATTTT. This codes for CASTRSASGITDTQYF.

The chain carries TRBV4-3 and TRBJ2-7; D call uncertain. The V end was cut by 1 base, the J end by 0 bases, with 10 bases between. Germline V gives CDR1 LGHNA, CDR2 YSLEER. The CDR3 covers 15 residues. The CDR3 bases are TGCGCCAGCAGCCAAGGCGGTCTGAGCTCCTACGAGCAGTACTTC. It specifies CASSQGGLSSYEQYF.

V and J are TRBV11-2 and TRBJ1-2; 9 bases align to TRBD1. Trimming cost V 4 bases and J 9 bases; bases outside gene matches: 9. CDR3 length equals 14 residues. Germline loops: CDR1 SGHAT, CDR2 FQNNGV. The CDR3 here is CASSSRTGASRYTF. CDR3 in DNA: TGTGCCAGCAGCTCCAGGACAGGGGCCTCACGCTACACCTTC.

The CDR3 DNA follows: TGTGCCAGCAAGGGAATCTTCGGTCAGCCCCAGCATTTT. This encodes CASKGIFGQPQHF. V gene TRBV28 combines with J gene TRBJ1-5; D is unclear. Per the germline V gene, CDR1 is MDHEN and CDR2 is SYDVKM. The CDR3 spans 13 residues. V lost 7 bases to trimming and J lost 6 bases, with 13 bases between them.

The rearrangement joins TRBV6-1 to TRBJ1-4, with D unresolved. Germline-derived CDR1 and CDR2 are MNHNS and SASEGT. The CDR3 is 12 residues long. The V end lost 6 bases, the J end lost 3 bases, and 5 bases lay between the germline ends. Written as DNA, the CDR3 is TGTGCCAGCAGGGGCTCTAATGAAAAACTGTTTTTT. Protein: CASRGSNEKLFF.

As concerns this clone: The same CDR3 also results from other DNA sequences found in this sample. The chain combines TRBV5-1 with TRBJ2-5; D gene unclear. This CDR3 has 13 residues. Looked up from germline, CDR1 is SGHRS and CDR2 is YFSETQ. V was trimmed by 4 bases and J by 1 base, leaving 8 bases between them. The chain's CDR3 is CASSPTSQETQYF. The CDR3 DNA sequence: TGCGCCAGCAGCCCCACCTCCCAAGAGACCCAGTACTTC.

The chain carries TRBV28 and TRBJ1-5; no reliable D call. Trimming pared 7 bases from V and 7 bases from J, leaving 17 bases between. The CDR3 has 14 amino acids. The germline V gene encodes CDR1 MDHEN and CDR2 SYDVKM. The CDR3 here is CASTLEAAFQPQHF. As DNA, the CDR3 is TGTGCCAGCACCCTCGAGGCGGCCTTCCAGCCCCAGCATTTT. The whole variable domain, remainder taken from reference TRBV28 and TRBJ1-5, is DVKVTQSSRYLVKRTGEKVFLECVQDMDHENMFWYRQDPGLGLRLIYFSYDVKMKEKGDIPEGYSVSREKKERFSLILESASTNQTSMYLCASTLEAAFQPQHFGDGTRLSIL.

Turning to this clone: In the same sample, other DNA sequences code for this CDR3. The genes are TRBV5-1 and TRBJ2-2; D gene uncertain. Germline V gene lookup returns CDR1 SGHRS and CDR2 YFSETQ. Trimming took 0 bases from V and 4 from J, leaving 4 bases between them. This CDR3 is built from 13 residues. The CDR3 loop reads CASSLALTGELFF. The CDR3 DNA reads as TGCGCCAGCAGCTTGGCCCTCACCGGGGAGCTGTTTTTT.

The chain couples TRBV9 to TRBJ2-7, with 9 bases identical to TRBD1. This CDR3 comprises 14 residues. Germline CDR1 and CDR2: SGDLS and YYNGEE. With V trimmed by 3 bases and J by 2 bases, 3 bases remained unmatched. DNA for the CDR3: TGTGCCAGCAGCGCGGGACAGGGACCCTACGAGCAGTACTTC. Its translation: CASSAGQGPYEQYF.

The chain couples TRBV29-1 to TRBJ2-1, with 10 positions matching TRBD2. CDR1 and CDR2 (germline): SQVTM, ANQGSEA. The CDR3 is 16 amino acids. V gave up 7 bases and J gave up 7 bases; unmatched junction bases: 16. CDR3 sequence: CSAAPSSGGNLNEQFF. The CDR3 DNA reads as TGCAGCGCCGCCCCCTCTAGCGGGGGAAACCTTAATGAGCAGTTCTTC.

This clone was observed a few times. The same CDR3 also results from other DNA sequences found in this sample. This rearrangement joins TRBV20-1 to TRBJ1-1, with a possible D match to TRBD1 (5 bases). Trimming removed 5 bases from V and 2 bases from J, with 6 bases in between. The CDR3 totals 11 residues. CDR1 DFQATT and CDR2 SNEGSKA come from the germline V gene (reference sequence). For the CDR3, the DNA is TGCAGTGCTCAGGGTAACACTGAAGCTTTCTTT. It is translated as CSAQGNTEAFF.

The chain recombines TRBV14 with TRBJ2-7; 7 nucleotides line up with TRBD2. Germline CDR1 reads SGHDN; CDR2 reads FVKESK. The V gene end was trimmed by 3 bases and the J gene end by 0 bases; junction bases not matched to a gene: 20. CDR3 length: 20 amino acids. Here the CDR3 DNA reads TGTGCCAGCAGCCATTCAGGTGGGAAGGGAGGGCGGAGGAACTCCTACGAGCAGTACTTC. Its protein product is CASSHSGGKGGRRNSYEQYF.

This rearrangement joins TRBV18 to TRBJ1-2; D might be TRBD1 (6 bases). Germline V lookup: CDR1 KGHSH, CDR2 LQKENI. The CDR3 length is 14 residues. Trimming removed 2 bases at V and 5 bases at J, with 12 bases between. CDR3 sequence reads: CASSPDRLRYGYTF. CDR3 nucleotide sequence: TGTGCCAGCTCACCAGACAGGTTGCGGTATGGCTACACCTTC.

The chain joins TRBV5-8 to TRBJ2-5, with D maybe TRBD1 (6 bases). V lost 0 bases, J lost 4 bases, and 10 bases lay in between. Germline-derived CDR1 and CDR2 are SGHTS and YDEGEE. The CDR3 extends over 14 amino acids. CDR3 sequence reads: CASSLERQAETQYF. The CDR3 DNA is TGTGCCAGCAGCTTGGAAAGACAGGCAGAGACCCAGTACTTC.

The rearrangement joins TRBV5-1 to TRBJ2-3, with D perhaps matching TRBD1 or TRBD2 (6 bases each). The V end was cut by 5 bases, the J end by 3 bases, with 19 bases between. Per germline, CDR1 SGHRS and CDR2 YFSETQ. The CDR3 length is 16 residues. The CDR3 loop is CASRMMGGRLTDTQYF. CDR3 DNA sequence: TGCGCCAGCAGGATGATGGGGGGCCGCTTAACAGATACGCAGTATTTT. The entire variable domain, with the rest obtained from reference TRBV5-1 and TRBJ2-3, is as follows: KAGVTQTPRYLIKTRGQQVTLSCSPISGHRSVSWYQQTPGQGLQFLFEYFSETQRNKGNFPGRFSGRQFSNSRSEMNVSTLELGDSALYLCASRMMGGRLTDTQYFGPGTRLTVL.

V is TRBV11-2 and J is TRBJ2-5; D not certain. The V gene lost 0 bases and the J gene lost 2 bases, with 7 bases spanning the gap. The CDR3 is 14 amino acids. Per germline, CDR1 SGHAT and CDR2 FQNNGV. CDR3 loop: CASSLEPQQETQYF. For the CDR3, the DNA is TGTGCCAGCAGCTTAGAACCCCAGCAAGAGACCCAGTACTTC.

The J gene is TRBJ1-5, the V gene TRBV6-5; weak D call: TRBD1 (5 bases). Germline CDR1 and CDR2: MNHEY and SVGAGI. The CDR3 is 14 amino acids. Trimming pared 5 bases from V and 5 bases from J, leaving 13 bases between. In nucleotides, the CDR3 is TGTGCCAGCAGTCCACGTGGGGGTTATCAGCCCCAGCATTTT. Translating it yields CASSPRGGYQPQHF.

The rearrangement uses TRBV5-1 and TRBJ2-1, with 12 bases identical to TRBD1. Looked up from germline, CDR1 is SGHRS and CDR2 is YFSETQ. V lost 3 bases and J lost 2; bases outside the gene matches: 3. The CDR3 has 16 residues. CDR3 DNA: TGCGCCAGCAGCTCCGGGACAGGGGGCACCTACAATGAGCAGTTCTTC. The encoded protein is CASSSGTGGTYNEQFF. Complete variable domain (other parts from reference TRBV5-1 and TRBJ2-1): KAGVTQTPRYLIKTRGQQVTLSCSPISGHRSVSWYQQTPGQGLQFLFEYFSETQRNKGNFPGRFSGRQFSNSRSEMNVSTLELGDSALYLCASSSGTGGTYNEQFFGPGTRLTVL.

The chain carries TRBV4-3 and TRBJ2-6; 10 bases line up with TRBD2. The CDR3 has 18 amino acids. Trimming removed 3 bases from V and 2 bases from J; junction bases left unmatched: 7. Per the germline V gene, CDR1 is LGHNA and CDR2 is YSLEER. The chain's CDR3 is CASSHTSGTRTGANVLTF. The DNA of the CDR3 is TGCGCCAGCAGCCATACTAGCGGGACTAGGACTGGGGCCAACGTCCTGACTTTC.

The genes are TRBV15 and TRBJ2-6, with D unclear. The V and J ends lost 0 bases and 4 bases respectively, with 13 bases between them. The CDR3 spans 17 residues. Germline CDR1 LNHNV, CDR2 YYDKDF (reference sequence). CDR3 sequence (DNA): TGTGCCACCAGCAGAGATAACAGCCGCCCGGGGGCCAACGTCCTGACTTTC. Protein product: CATSRDNSRPGANVLTF.

The chain couples TRBV18 to TRBJ2-3; D possibly corresponds to TRBD2 (6 bases). The CDR3 sequence is 15 residues long. V was cut by 6 bases and J by 2 bases, with 15 bases left in between. CDR1 is KGHSH and CDR2 is LQKENI in the germline V gene. Here the CDR3 reads CASSPGAGFTDTQYF. CDR3 DNA: TGTGCCAGCTCCCCCGGGGCGGGATTCACAGATACGCAGTATTTT.